These T cell receptor beta chains were read from a single sample in a study of Tregs in tolerant kidney transplant recipients. Generated by immunoSEQ multiplex PCR, the TCRdb table keeps only in-frame clones and is missing some. Among roughly 70,000 clones, roughly 86% were seen once, and the ten largest hold roughly 4%. The sample in question was CD4+ T cells from blood (PBMCs), obtained 6 months after the transplant. The receptors here all came from a human patient who received a combined kidney and bone marrow transplant. A subset of T cells may come from the graft donor. CDR3s include the opening cysteine and the closing phenylalanine or tryptophan. A D gene is named only where the DNA matches it firmly. Rows give clone size only sometimes, using once, few, many, or a class for an expanded clone.

abundance: -
d_gene: -
v_gene: TRBV21-1
j_gene: TRBJ2-3
CDR3aa: CASIQDQGAGTDTQYF
CDR3nt: TGTGCCAGCATCCAGGACCAGGGGGCGGGCACAGATACGCAGTATTTT

abundance: -
d_gene: TRBD1
v_gene: TRBV27
j_gene: TRBJ1-5
CDR3aa: CASSLKTGGNQPQHF
CDR3nt: TGTGCCAGCAGTTTAAAGACAGGGGGCAATCAGCCCCAGCATTTT

abundance: -
d_gene: TRBD1
v_gene: TRBV11-2
j_gene: TRBJ1-5
CDR3aa: CASSRDRGNQPQHF
CDR3nt: TGTGCCAGCAGCCGGGACAGGGGCAATCAGCCCCAGCATTTT

abundance: -
d_gene: -
v_gene: TRBV27
j_gene: TRBJ1-2
CDR3aa: CASSLSWASSKGYTF
CDR3nt: TGTGCCAGCAGTTTAAGTTGGGCATCCTCTAAGGGCTACACCTTC

abundance: -
d_gene: TRBD2
v_gene: TRBV4-2
j_gene: TRBJ2-5
CDR3aa: CASSQGGGLAGIKTQYF
CDR3nt: TGTGCCAGCAGCCAAGGAGGGGGACTAGCGGGGATCAAGACCCAGTACTTC

abundance: -
d_gene: -
v_gene: TRBV6-6
j_gene: TRBJ2-2
CDR3aa: CASSTPQVVTGELFF
CDR3nt: TGTGCCAGCAGTACCCCCCAGGTGGTGACCGGGGAGCTGTTTTTT

abundance: -
d_gene: -
v_gene: TRBV5-5
j_gene: TRBJ1-2
CDR3aa: CASSPEGYGYTF
CDR3nt: TGTGCCAGCAGCCCGGAGGGCTATGGCTACACCTTC

abundance: -
d_gene: -
v_gene: TRBV30
j_gene: TRBJ2-2
CDR3aa: CAWSVRGTGELFF
CDR3nt: TGTGCCTGGAGTGTACGGGGCACCGGGGAGCTGTTTTTT

abundance: -
d_gene: TRBD2
v_gene: TRBV10-3
j_gene: TRBJ2-2
CDR3aa: CAASKREGRGELFF
CDR3nt: TGTGCCGCAAGCAAGCGGGAGGGCCGCGGGGAGCTGTTTTTT

abundance: -
d_gene: -
v_gene: TRBV7-3
j_gene: TRBJ2-2
CDR3aa: CASSPGTRNRELFF
CDR3nt: TGTGCCAGCAGCCCCGGGACACGAAATCGGGAGCTGTTTTTT

abundance: -
d_gene: TRBD2
v_gene: TRBV5-7
j_gene: TRBJ2-2
CDR3aa: CASSFYSSGRGFSGELFF
CDR3nt: TGTGCCAGCAGCTTCTATTCTAGCGGGAGAGGTTTTTCCGGGGAGCTGTTTTTT

abundance: few
d_gene: -
v_gene: TRBV2
j_gene: TRBJ1-5
CDR3aa: CASTIRGLPSPQHF
CDR3nt: TGTGCCAGCACCATCAGGGGCCTCCCATCGCCCCAGCATTTT

abundance: -
d_gene: TRBD1
v_gene: TRBV18
j_gene: TRBJ1-6
CDR3aa: CASSPTGGNSPLHF
CDR3nt: TGTGCCAGCTCACCCACAGGGGGTAATTCACCCCTCCACTTT

abundance: -
d_gene: TRBD1
v_gene: TRBV7-2
j_gene: TRBJ1-2
CDR3aa: CASSWRAGQNYGYTF
CDR3nt: TGTGCCAGCAGCTGGCGGGCGGGACAGAACTATGGCTACACCTTC

abundance: -
d_gene: -
v_gene: TRBV25-1
j_gene: TRBJ1-2
CDR3aa: CASSEYSGVNYGYTF
CDR3nt: TGTGCCAGCAGTGAATATTCAGGGGTAAACTATGGCTACACCTTC

abundance: -
d_gene: TRBD2
v_gene: TRBV7-9
j_gene: TRBJ2-7
CDR3aa: CASSFSGSTYEQYF
CDR3nt: TGTGCCAGCAGCTTTAGCGGGAGTACCTACGAGCAGTACTTC

abundance: -
d_gene: -
v_gene: TRBV7-9
j_gene: TRBJ2-5
CDR3aa: CASSLTQGYSQETQYF
CDR3nt: TGTGCCAGCAGCCTAACCCAGGGATACTCCCAAGAGACCCAGTACTTC

abundance: -
d_gene: -
v_gene: TRBV5-5
j_gene: TRBJ1-1
CDR3aa: CASSLSTPGTEAFF
CDR3nt: TGTGCCAGCAGCTTAAGTACCCCAGGCACTGAAGCTTTCTTT

abundance: -
d_gene: TRBD1
v_gene: TRBV27
j_gene: TRBJ1-1
CDR3aa: CASSLRGQGISEAFF
CDR3nt: TGTGCCAGCAGTTTAAGGGGACAGGGGATCTCTGAAGCTTTCTTT

abundance: -
d_gene: -
v_gene: TRBV6-5
j_gene: TRBJ2-7
CDR3aa: CASRPLGGYEQYF
CDR3nt: TGTGCCAGCAGGCCTTTAGGGGGCTACGAGCAGTACTTC

abundance: -
d_gene: TRBD1
v_gene: TRBV15
j_gene: TRBJ1-1
CDR3aa: CATSRAGQGFRHTEAFF
CDR3nt: TGTGCCACCAGCAGAGCGGGACAGGGATTTCGCCACACTGAAGCTTTCTTT

abundance: -
d_gene: -
v_gene: TRBV5-1
j_gene: TRBJ2-1
CDR3aa: CASSPGGSTNEQFF
CDR3nt: TGCGCCAGCAGCCCTGGGGGGTCTACAAATGAGCAGTTCTTC

abundance: -
d_gene: -
v_gene: TRBV7-9
j_gene: TRBJ2-7
CDR3aa: CASSLADNSVQYF
CDR3nt: TGTGCCAGCAGCTTAGCCGACAACTCTGTGCAGTACTTC

abundance: -
d_gene: TRBD1
v_gene: TRBV6-5
j_gene: TRBJ1-4
CDR3aa: CASSYRGGSYEKLFF
CDR3nt: TGTGCCAGCAGTTACCGAGGGGGCAGTTATGAAAAACTGTTTTTT

abundance: few
d_gene: TRBD1
v_gene: TRBV2
j_gene: TRBJ2-7
CDR3aa: CASTTDRGSYEQYF
CDR3nt: TGTGCCAGCACTACCGACAGGGGTTCCTACGAGCAGTACTTC

abundance: -
d_gene: TRBD1
v_gene: TRBV6-6
j_gene: TRBJ2-7
CDR3aa: CASSYARTGGIYEQYF
CDR3nt: TGTGCCAGCAGTTACGCACGGACAGGGGGGATCTACGAGCAGTACTTC

abundance: -
d_gene: -
v_gene: TRBV30
j_gene: TRBJ2-2
CDR3aa: CAWNGGGLTGELFF
CDR3nt: TGTGCCTGGAACGGCGGGGGCCTCACCGGGGAGCTGTTTTTT

abundance: -
d_gene: -
v_gene: TRBV5-4
j_gene: TRBJ2-3
CDR3aa: CASSSARIGDTDTQYF
CDR3nt: TGTGCCAGCAGCTCCGCGAGGATCGGGGATACAGATACGCAGTATTTT

abundance: -
d_gene: TRBD1
v_gene: TRBV7-3
j_gene: TRBJ1-1
CDR3aa: CASSLTGANTEAFF
CDR3nt: TGTGCCAGCAGCCTGACAGGGGCGAACACTGAAGCTTTCTTT

abundance: -
d_gene: TRBD1
v_gene: TRBV5-1
j_gene: TRBJ1-3
CDR3aa: CASSPGQGGGNTIYF
CDR3nt: TGCGCCAGCAGCCCGGGACAGGGAGGCGGAAACACCATATATTTT

abundance: -
d_gene: -
v_gene: TRBV7-2
j_gene: TRBJ2-5
CDR3aa: CASSLALAQETQYF
CDR3nt: TGTGCCAGCAGCTTAGCCCTAGCCCAAGAGACCCAGTACTTC

abundance: few
d_gene: TRBD2
v_gene: TRBV7-3
j_gene: TRBJ2-1
CDR3aa: CASSLISGTYNEQFF
CDR3nt: TGTGCCAGCAGCTTAATTAGCGGGACCTACAATGAGCAGTTCTTC

abundance: -
d_gene: TRBD1
v_gene: TRBV6-5
j_gene: TRBJ2-5
CDR3aa: CASRRDRGQETQYF
CDR3nt: TGTGCCAGCAGGAGGGACAGGGGGCAGGAGACCCAGTACTTC

abundance: -
d_gene: TRBD1
v_gene: TRBV2
j_gene: TRBJ2-2
CDR3aa: CASSERGQGAGELFF
CDR3nt: TGTGCCAGCAGTGAGAGGGGACAGGGGGCCGGGGAGCTGTTTTTT

abundance: few
d_gene: -
v_gene: TRBV5-1
j_gene: TRBJ1-6
CDR3aa: CASSLGSHTNSPLHF
CDR3nt: TGCGCCAGCAGCTTGGGGAGCCACACTAATTCACCCCTCCACTTT

abundance: few
d_gene: TRBD2
v_gene: TRBV10-3
j_gene: TRBJ2-1
CDR3aa: CATATSGGWNEQFF
CDR3nt: TGTGCCACTGCGACTAGCGGGGGTTGGAATGAGCAGTTCTTC

abundance: -
d_gene: -
v_gene: TRBV5-1
j_gene: TRBJ2-1
CDR3aa: CASRADTYNEQFF
CDR3nt: TGCGCCAGCAGGGCAGATACCTACAATGAGCAGTTCTTC

abundance: -
d_gene: TRBD1
v_gene: TRBV11-3
j_gene: TRBJ1-1
CDR3aa: CASSLEGWDRSYNTEAFF
CDR3nt: TGTGCCAGCAGCTTAGAGGGGTGGGACAGGAGTTACAACACTGAAGCTTTCTTT

abundance: -
d_gene: -
v_gene: TRBV2
j_gene: TRBJ2-5
CDR3aa: CASSDVSGETQYF
CDR3nt: TGTGCCAGCAGTGACGTGTCCGGGGAGACCCAGTACTTC

abundance: -
d_gene: -
v_gene: TRBV7-2
j_gene: TRBJ2-6
CDR3aa: CASSLRLGHSGANVLTF
CDR3nt: TGTGCCAGCAGCTTACGGCTGGGCCACTCTGGGGCCAACGTCCTGACTTTC

abundance: -
d_gene: TRBD2
v_gene: TRBV5-4
j_gene: TRBJ2-7
CDR3aa: CASSAEKGWRERYEQYF
CDR3nt: TGTGCCAGCAGCGCTGAAAAAGGGTGGCGGGAGCGCTACGAGCAGTACTTC

abundance: -
d_gene: -
v_gene: TRBV19
j_gene: TRBJ1-2
CDR3aa: CASSVYSGSHYGYTF
CDR3nt: TGTGCCAGTAGTGTATACAGCGGGAGTCATTATGGCTACACCTTC

abundance: once
d_gene: -
v_gene: TRBV19
j_gene: TRBJ2-7
CDR3aa: CASSIVGFTGQPSYEQYF
CDR3nt: TGTGCCAGTAGTATAGTCGGGTTTACGGGACAACCCTCCTACGAGCAGTACTTC

abundance: -
d_gene: TRBD1
v_gene: TRBV28
j_gene: TRBJ1-5
CDR3aa: CASSTHGTGGLYSNQPQHF
CDR3nt: TGTGCCAGCAGTACCCACGGGACAGGGGGGTTGTATAGCAATCAGCCCCAGCATTTT

abundance: -
d_gene: -
v_gene: TRBV6-5
j_gene: TRBJ2-7
CDR3aa: CASSYSRGIKVYEQYF
CDR3nt: TGTGCCAGCAGTTACTCGAGGGGGATTAAAGTCTACGAGCAGTACTTC

abundance: -
d_gene: -
v_gene: TRBV7-2
j_gene: TRBJ2-7
CDR3aa: CASSLVRNYEQYF
CDR3nt: TGTGCCAGCAGCTTGGTCAGAAACTACGAGCAGTACTTC

abundance: -
d_gene: TRBD1
v_gene: TRBV29-1
j_gene: TRBJ1-2
CDR3aa: CSVQGVYGYGYTF
CDR3nt: TGCAGCGTTCAGGGGGTGTATGGCTATGGCTACACCTTC

abundance: -
d_gene: TRBD1
v_gene: TRBV19
j_gene: TRBJ1-2
CDR3aa: CASSNLGTDYGYTF
CDR3nt: TGTGCCAGTAGTAACCTCGGGACAGACTATGGCTACACCTTC

abundance: -
d_gene: TRBD2
v_gene: TRBV6-5
j_gene: TRBJ2-1
CDR3aa: CASSTRRGGGDEQFF
CDR3nt: TGTGCCAGCAGTACACGGCGGGGGGGCGGCGATGAGCAGTTCTTC

abundance: -
d_gene: TRBD1
v_gene: TRBV7-9
j_gene: TRBJ1-6
CDR3aa: CASSPWTGHLLNSPLHF
CDR3nt: TGTGCCAGCAGCCCTTGGACAGGGCACCTACTTAATTCCCCCCTCCACTTT

abundance: -
d_gene: TRBD2
v_gene: TRBV4-2
j_gene: TRBJ2-3
CDR3aa: CASSQPGLAGGVF
CDR3nt: TGTGCCAGCAGCCAACCGGGACTAGCGGGAGGCGTTTTT

abundance: -
d_gene: -
v_gene: TRBV19
j_gene: TRBJ2-3
CDR3aa: CASSMPRGDTDTQYF
CDR3nt: TGTGCCAGTAGTATGCCCAGGGGAGACACAGATACGCAGTATTTT

abundance: -
d_gene: TRBD2
v_gene: TRBV5-1
j_gene: TRBJ2-2
CDR3aa: CASSLVPGGITGELFF
CDR3nt: TGCGCCAGCAGCTTGGTGCCGGGGGGAATCACCGGGGAGCTGTTTTTT

abundance: few
d_gene: TRBD2
v_gene: TRBV5-6
j_gene: TRBJ2-5
CDR3aa: CASSALAGAGETQYF
CDR3nt: TGTGCCAGCAGCGCCCTAGCGGGAGCGGGAGAGACCCAGTACTTC

abundance: -
d_gene: TRBD2
v_gene: TRBV6-5
j_gene: TRBJ2-7
CDR3aa: CATRGGAYEQYF
CDR3nt: TGTGCCACACGCGGGGGGGCCTACGAGCAGTACTTC

abundance: -
d_gene: -
v_gene: TRBV25-1
j_gene: TRBJ2-2
CDR3aa: CASRVNIGRGGTGELFF
CDR3nt: TGTGCCAGCAGAGTGAACATCGGCAGAGGGGGCACCGGGGAGCTGTTTTTT

abundance: -
d_gene: TRBD1
v_gene: TRBV6-1
j_gene: TRBJ2-3
CDR3aa: CASRASGTGGTQYF
CDR3nt: TGTGCCAGCAGAGCTTCCGGGACAGGGGGGACGCAGTATTTT